The 20 T cell receptor beta chains reported below all come from one sample, sequenced in a study of identical twins. A single record per CDR3 protein comes from TCRdb applying MiXCR to the 5' RACE reads. The table has about 150,000 distinct CDR3 sequences, under 4.5% seen once. The sample taken for sequencing was memory T cells sorted from blood. These receptors came from a young man in good health.

Many counts were recorded for this clonotype. The chain couples TRBV7-8 to TRBJ2-3; D remains unclear. CDR3 length: 16 amino acids. The ends were cut back, 3 bases at V and 5 bases at J, with 18 bases in the middle. Germline assignment: CDR1 SGHVS and CDR2 FQNEAQ. In DNA, the CDR3 is TGTGCCAGCAGCTTGGGGTCGGTCGTAACAAGAGATACGCAGTATTTT. Residues: CASSLGSVVTRDTQYF.

This clonotype was seen ten or more times. J is TRBJ2-7 and V is TRBV7-8; D may be TRBD2 (6 bases). The CDR3 has 15 residues. V lost 3 bases, J lost 3 bases, and 15 bases lay in between. Germline loops: CDR1 SGHVS, CDR2 FQNEAQ. The chain's CDR3 is CASSLAPRGGYEQYF. For the CDR3, the DNA is TGTGCCAGCAGCTTGGCTCCGAGGGGAGGCTACGAGCAGTACTTC.

This clonotype was seen many times. CDR3 bases: TGTGCCAGTAGTGGGTCCGGGACAGGGGGCGACTATGGCTACACCTTC. This translates into CASSGSGTGGDYGYTF. V gene TRBV19 combines with J gene TRBJ1-2; 12 bases are shared with TRBD1. The CDR3 spans 16 residues. With V trimmed by 5 bases and J by 3 bases, 7 bases remained unmatched. Germline loops: CDR1 LNHDA, CDR2 SQIVND (reference sequence).

This clonotype was counted many times. This CDR3 reads CASSQEGNPQETQYF. The CDR3 DNA follows: TGCGCCAGCAGCCAAGAGGGAAACCCCCAAGAGACCCAGTACTTC. The chain employs TRBV4-1 and TRBJ2-5; unclear D gene. Per germline, CDR1 MGHRA and CDR2 YSYEKL. The CDR3 totals 15 residues. Trimming removed 0 bases from V and 1 base from J, with 9 bases in between.

This clonotype was recorded at least ten times. This chain connects TRBV29-1 to TRBJ2-1, with unresolved D. The germline CDR1 and CDR2 sequences are SQVTM and ANQGSEA. V lost 3 bases to trimming and J lost 0 bases, with 9 bases between them. The CDR3 is 14 residues long. In DNA, the CDR3 is TGCAGCGTTGACTGGACGGGCTCCTACAATGAGCAGTTCTTC. It codes for CSVDWTGSYNEQFF.

This clonotype was recorded many times. V usage is TRBV11-2 and J usage is TRBJ2-1; 7 positions agree with TRBD1. CDR1 is SGHAT, CDR2 FQNNGV, per germline. The length of the CDR3 is 15 residues. The V segment lost 6 bases and the J segment 7 bases; nucleotides outside the gene matches: 12. CDR3 protein: CASRPLRGKGNEQFF. Here the CDR3 DNA reads TGTGCCAGCAGACCACTCAGGGGGAAAGGGAATGAGCAGTTCTTC. Full variable domain (rest looked up from reference TRBV11-2 and TRBJ2-1): EAGVAQSPRYKIIEKRQSVAFWCNPISGHATLYWYQQILGQGPKLLIQFQNNGVVDDSQLPKDRFSAERLKGVDSTLKIQPAKLEDSAVYLCASRPLRGKGNEQFFGPGTRLTVL.

This clonotype was observed many times. The chain combines TRBV6-1 with TRBJ1-2, with TRBD1 identical over 7 bases. The V and J ends lost 5 bases and 2 bases, in that order; junction bases with no gene match: 5. Germline values: CDR1 MNHNS, CDR2 SASEGT. This CDR3 region has 14 residues. The CDR3 region is CASSTRGQNYGYTF. The DNA of the CDR3 is TGTGCCAGCAGTACGAGGGGACAGAACTATGGCTACACCTTC.

The table lists this clonotype with many counts. J is TRBJ2-3 and V is TRBV29-1; possible D gene TRBD1, 6 bases. This CDR3 is 14 amino acids long. CDR1 is SQVTM, CDR2 ANQGSEA, per germline. Trimming took off 6 bases at V and 3 bases at J, with 16 bases between the two ends. CDR3 DNA: TGCAGCGTGGCAGGGGTATATCGTACAGATACGCAGTATTTT. Translating gives CSVAGVYRTDTQYF.

Many counts were recorded for this clonotype. The chain employs TRBV24-1 and TRBJ2-3; D might be TRBD1 or TRBD2, each matching 5 bases. Deletions cut 3 bases from V and 2 bases from J, with 17 bases between. The CDR3 runs to 17 residues. In germline, CDR1 is KGHDR, CDR2 SFDVKD. The CDR3 sequence: CATSDPKGTPPTDTQYF. The CDR3 region has the DNA TGTGCCACCAGTGATCCCAAGGGGACCCCTCCCACAGATACGCAGTATTTT.

There are many counts of this clonotype. The gene calls are TRBV6-1 and TRBJ2-5; D not resolved. This CDR3 contains 13 residues. V was clipped by 5 bases and J by 2 bases, with 9 bases between them. CDR1 MNHNS and CDR2 SASEGT come from the germline V gene. The CDR3 nucleotides are TGTGCCAGCAGTATGGGAAGACAAGAGACCCAGTACTTC. It translates to CASSMGRQETQYF.

This clonotype was seen only a few times. The genes are TRBV15 and TRBJ1-2; possibly TRBD1 for D (5 bases). The CDR3 loop spans 15 amino acids. Germline-derived CDR1 and CDR2 are LNHNV and YYDKDF (reference sequence). Trimming pared 7 bases from V and 2 bases from J, leaving 17 bases between. CDR3 residues: CATIPRFGGNYGYTF. The CDR3 coding sequence is TGTGCCACCATACCCAGATTCGGGGGGAACTATGGCTACACCTTC.

This clonotype was seen ten or more times. The V and J genes are TRBV7-9 and TRBJ2-3, with 9 bases matching TRBD1. The V gene end was trimmed by 6 bases and the J gene end by 4 bases; junction bases not matched to a gene: 5. This CDR3 contains 14 residues. From germline, CDR1 is SEHNR and CDR2 FQNEAQ (reference sequence). The CDR3 DNA reads as TGTGCCAGCAGATCGGACAGGGGCCCAGATACGCAGTATTTT. Translating it yields CASRSDRGPDTQYF.

This clonotype appeared many times. V usage is TRBV20-1 and J usage is TRBJ1-5; 7 bases are a match to TRBD1. The CDR3 runs to 15 residues. Germline CDR1 reads DFQATT; CDR2 reads SNEGSKA (reference sequence). Losses at the gene ends were 1 base for V and 5 bases for J; bases not matched to a gene: 8. CDR3 DNA sequence: TGCAGTGCTAGAGGGGGGACAGCTCCTGATCAGCCCCAGCATTTT. Its translation: CSARGGTAPDQPQHF.

This clonotype was counted at least ten times. V and J are TRBV20-1 and TRBJ2-1, with D perhaps matching TRBD2 (6 bases). Germline assignment: CDR1 DFQATT and CDR2 SNEGSKA (reference sequence). The CDR3 contains 15 residues. The germline V and J ends were trimmed by 2 bases and 2 bases, with 13 bases remaining between them. The CDR3 sequence is CSARSPGSAYNEQFF. The CDR3 DNA follows: TGCAGTGCTAGATCACCCGGGAGCGCCTACAATGAGCAGTTCTTC.

This clonotype was counted only a few times. This chain connects TRBV7-8 to TRBJ2-7; 8 positions agree with TRBD1. With V trimmed by 8 bases and J by 2 bases, 14 bases remained unmatched. The CDR3 runs to 16 residues. The germline V gene has CDR1 SGHVS and CDR2 FQNEAQ. CDR3 sequence reads: CASVRSRKDRAYEQYF. The CDR3 DNA reads TGTGCCAGCGTAAGATCCCGAAAGGACAGGGCCTACGAGCAGTACTTC.

The chain couples TRBV13 to TRBJ2-5, with TRBD1 matching over 8 bases. Looked up from germline, CDR1 is PRHDT and CDR2 is FYEKMQ (reference sequence). This CDR3 region has 14 residues. Germline trimming cut 4 bases from V and 4 bases from J; bases unmatched to any gene: 5. CDR3 in DNA: TGTGCCAGCAGCTCTTCCGGACAGGGAGAGACCCAGTACTTC. It encodes CASSSSGQGETQYF. The full variable domain, with the rest looked up from reference TRBV13 and TRBJ2-5, is AAGVIQSPRHLIKEKRETATLKCYPIPRHDTVYWYQQGPGQDPQFLISFYEKMQSDKGSIPDRFSAQQFSDYHSELNMSSLELGDSALYFCASSSSGQGETQYFGPGTRLLVL.

This clonotype was recorded many times. An end of the junction differs from the germline gene, which may be a read error. V usage is TRBV12-3 or TRBV12-4 and J usage is TRBJ1-1, with D hard to call. This CDR3 is 11 amino acids long. CDR3 sequence (DNA): TGTGCCAGCAGTTCTCCATCCAACACCAACTTT. Its protein is CASSSPSNTNF.

This clonotype occurred many times. CDR3 sequence: CASSLELPAAQETQYF. The CDR3 bases are TGCGCCAGCAGCTTGGAGTTACCGGCAGCCCAAGAGACCCAGTACTTC. The chain is built from TRBV5-1 and TRBJ2-5; D unclear. V lost 0 bases to trimming and J lost 1 base, with 13 bases between them. CDR3 length: 16 residues. Germline loops: CDR1 SGHRS, CDR2 YFSETQ.

This clonotype was counted at least ten times. The chain employs TRBV5-5 and TRBJ2-7, with 8 bases lining up with TRBD2. Per germline, CDR1 SGHKS and CDR2 YYEKEE (reference sequence). This CDR3 has 17 residues. Unmatched junction bases numbered 8, after V lost 0 bases and J lost 0 bases. This chain's CDR3 is CASSLASGRRDSYEQYV. In nucleotides, the CDR3 is TGTGCCAGCAGCTTGGCCAGCGGGAGACGAGACTCCTACGAGCAGTACGTC.

In its sample, this clonotype was seen many times. The chain uses TRBV11-3 and TRBJ1-1; D is uncertain. Germline lookup yields CDR1 SGHNT and CDR2 YENEEA. The CDR3 runs 14 residues. Trimming removed 5 bases from V and 6 bases from J, with 16 bases in between. The CDR3 region is CASSHQTVGAEAFF. The CDR3 DNA is TGTGCCAGCAGCCACCAGACCGTAGGCGCTGAAGCTTTCTTT.